This is a list of T cell receptor beta chains from one sample in a study of early T cells in non-severe SARS-CoV-2 infection. From the 5' RACE reads, TCRdb called clonotypes with MiXCR, one entry per CDR3 protein. The sample lists 35,000 to 45,000 distinct CDR3 sequences; 6.8% were seen once. The material was whole blood, obtained at baseline. Receptors were obtained from an adult who was a healthcare worker with PCR-confirmed SARS-CoV-2 infection or an uninfected control (not recorded which). The CDR3 runs from the conserved cysteine through the conserved F or W. A D gene is named only where the DNA matches it firmly. Rows may omit the clone size; those that give it use once, few, many or a size class.

CDR3 protein: CASSQERIGSHGNTIYF
CDR3 DNA: TGCGCCAGCAGCCAAGAGAGAATAGGGTCACATGGAAACACCATATATTTT
CDR3 length: 17
J gene: TRBJ1-3
V gene: TRBV4-1
clone size: few
D gene: .

CDR3 protein: CASSLAGGSRGETQYF
CDR3 DNA: TGCGCCAGCAGCTTGGCCGGCGGGAGTAGAGGAGAGACCCAGTACTTC
CDR3 length: 16
J gene: TRBJ2-5
V gene: TRBV5-1
clone size: .
D gene: TRBD2

CDR3 protein: CASRKLAGGSHEQYF
CDR3 DNA: TGTGCCAGCAGGAAACTAGCGGGAGGGTCCCACGAGCAGTACTTC
CDR3 length: 15
J gene: TRBJ2-7
V gene: TRBV6-1
clone size: .
D gene: TRBD2

CDR3 protein: CASSTNYGYTF
CDR3 DNA: TGTGCCAGCAGCACTAACTATGGCTACACCTTC
CDR3 length: 11
J gene: TRBJ1-2
V gene: TRBV12-3/TRBV12-4
clone size: many
D gene: .

CDR3 protein: CASTQADQETQYF
CDR3 DNA: TGTGCCAGTACCCAAGCGGATCAAGAGACCCAGTACTTC
CDR3 length: 13
J gene: TRBJ2-5
V gene: TRBV19
clone size: few
D gene: .

CDR3 protein: CASSLGITEAFF
CDR3 DNA: TGTGCCAGCAGCTTAGGAATCACTGAAGCTTTCTTT
CDR3 length: 12
J gene: TRBJ1-1
V gene: TRBV7-9
clone size: many
D gene: .

CDR3 protein: CASSLRGLSNEKLFF
CDR3 DNA: TGTGCCAGCAGCTTGCGAGGACTATCTAATGAAAAACTGTTTTTT
CDR3 length: 15
J gene: TRBJ1-4
V gene: TRBV11-2
clone size: .
D gene: .

CDR3 protein: CASSEEAAGNTEAFF
CDR3 DNA: TGTGCCAGCAGTGAAGAGGCGGCAGGGAACACTGAAGCTTTCTTT
CDR3 length: 15
J gene: TRBJ1-1
V gene: TRBV2
clone size: many
D gene: .

CDR3 protein: CASSWGGERDTGELFF
CDR3 DNA: TGTGCCAGCAGCTGGGGCGGGGAGCGGGACACCGGGGAGCTGTTTTTT
CDR3 length: 16
J gene: TRBJ2-2
V gene: TRBV11-1
clone size: few
D gene: .

CDR3 protein: CASSQDLAGAVYQETQYF
CDR3 DNA: TGTGCCAGCAGCCAAGATCTAGCGGGAGCGGTGTACCAAGAGACCCAGTACTTC
CDR3 length: 18
J gene: TRBJ2-5
V gene: TRBV3-1
clone size: medium-sized
D gene: TRBD2

CDR3 protein: CAISPDSYEQYF
CDR3 DNA: TGTGCCATCAGCCCGGACAGCTACGAGCAGTACTTC
CDR3 length: 12
J gene: TRBJ2-7
V gene: TRBV10-3
clone size: few
D gene: .

CDR3 protein: CASSPWGEGTEAFF
CDR3 DNA: TGTGCCAGCAGCCCCTGGGGGGAAGGCACTGAAGCTTTCTTT
CDR3 length: 14
J gene: TRBJ1-1
V gene: TRBV7-9
clone size: many
D gene: .

CDR3 protein: CARPDMRETFCHEQFF
CDR3 DNA: TGTGCCCGACCTGATATGCGGGAGACGTTTTGCCATGAGCAGTTCTTC
CDR3 length: 16
J gene: TRBJ2-1
V gene: TRBV30
clone size: many
D gene: TRBD2

CDR3 protein: CASSPPGTVNYGYTF
CDR3 DNA: TGTGCCAGCTCACCACCCGGGACAGTCAACTATGGCTACACCTTC
CDR3 length: 15
J gene: TRBJ1-2
V gene: TRBV18
clone size: many
D gene: TRBD1

CDR3 protein: CASSEGHFYGYTF
CDR3 DNA: TGTGCCAGCAGCGAGGGACACTTCTATGGCTACACCTTC
CDR3 length: 13
J gene: TRBJ1-2
V gene: TRBV9
clone size: many
D gene: .

CDR3 protein: CASSLSGRGPEAFF
CDR3 DNA: TGCGCCAGCAGCCTGTCGGGGAGGGGGCCTGAAGCTTTCTTT
CDR3 length: 14
J gene: TRBJ1-1
V gene: TRBV4-1
clone size: few
D gene: TRBD1

CDR3 protein: CSAPDPLFSTDTQYF
CDR3 DNA: TGCAGTGCTCCGGACCCCCTCTTTAGCACAGATACGCAGTATTTT
CDR3 length: 15
J gene: TRBJ2-3
V gene: TRBV20-1
clone size: many
D gene: .

CDR3 protein: CASSTGTGYNEQFF
CDR3 DNA: TGTGCCAGTAGTACCGGGACTGGATACAATGAGCAGTTCTTC
CDR3 length: 14
J gene: TRBJ2-1
V gene: TRBV19
clone size: few
D gene: .

CDR3 protein: CASSKGLGGRAINEQFF
CDR3 DNA: TGTGCCAGCAGCAAAGGCTTGGGGGGACGAGCTATCAATGAGCAGTTCTTC
CDR3 length: 17
J gene: TRBJ2-1
V gene: TRBV21-1
clone size: many
D gene: .

CDR3 protein: CASSDHQDSPYEQYF
CDR3 DNA: TGTGCCAGCAGTGACCACCAGGACAGCCCCTACGAGCAGTACTTC
CDR3 length: 15
J gene: TRBJ2-7
V gene: TRBV6-1
clone size: medium-sized
D gene: .

CDR3 protein: CSVDRGHATEAFF
CDR3 DNA: TGCAGCGTTGACAGGGGCCACGCCACTGAAGCTTTCTTT
CDR3 length: 13
J gene: TRBJ1-1
V gene: TRBV29-1
clone size: once
D gene: .

CDR3 protein: CASSLRASTNEKLFF
CDR3 DNA: TGTGCCAGCAGCTTACGGGCGTCAACTAATGAAAAACTGTTTTTT
CDR3 length: 15
J gene: TRBJ1-4
V gene: TRBV7-9
clone size: many
D gene: .

CDR3 protein: CASRHYRGRLGYGYTF
CDR3 DNA: TGTGCCAGCAGACACTACAGGGGGCGCTTGGGCTATGGCTACACCTTC
CDR3 length: 16
J gene: TRBJ1-2
V gene: TRBV28
clone size: few
D gene: TRBD1

CDR3 protein: CASSVGWGSYNEQFF
CDR3 DNA: TGTGCCAGCAGCGTAGGATGGGGGTCCTACAATGAGCAGTTCTTC
CDR3 length: 15
J gene: TRBJ2-1
V gene: TRBV9
clone size: few
D gene: .

CDR3 protein: CASSLDHPLAGVETQYF
CDR3 DNA: TGTGCCAGCAGCCTTGACCACCCTCTAGCGGGAGTTGAGACCCAGTACTTC
CDR3 length: 17
J gene: TRBJ2-5
V gene: TRBV7-2
clone size: few
D gene: TRBD2

CDR3 protein: CASNPDARDTQYF
CDR3 DNA: TGTGCCAGCAACCCCGACGCGCGGGATACGCAGTATTTT
CDR3 length: 13
J gene: TRBJ2-3
V gene: TRBV7-2
clone size: .
D gene: .

CDR3 protein: CASSWATNEKLFF
CDR3 DNA: TGTGCCAGCAGCTGGGCAACTAATGAAAAACTGTTTTTT
CDR3 length: 13
J gene: TRBJ1-4
V gene: TRBV2
clone size: many
D gene: .

CDR3 protein: CASSFAGGQSIQYF
CDR3 DNA: TGTGCCAGCAGCTTCGCAGGGGGGCAAAGCATTCAGTACTTC
CDR3 length: 14
J gene: TRBJ2-4
V gene: TRBV7-2
clone size: few
D gene: .

CDR3 protein: CASSLGVAGGRVEQFF
CDR3 DNA: TGCGCCAGCAGCTTGGGAGTAGCGGGAGGCCGCGTTGAGCAGTTCTTC
CDR3 length: 16
J gene: TRBJ2-1
V gene: TRBV5-1
clone size: .
D gene: TRBD2

CDR3 protein: CASSAHLNTEAFF
CDR3 DNA: TGTGCCAGCAGTGCCCATTTGAACACTGAAGCTTTCTTT
CDR3 length: 13
J gene: TRBJ1-1
V gene: TRBV12-3/TRBV12-4
clone size: many
D gene: .

CDR3 protein: CASSRQAVSGSCFF
CDR3 DNA: .
CDR3 length: 14
J gene: TRBJ2-2
V gene: TRBV14
clone size: .
D gene: .

CDR3 protein: CASSQGGLAENEQFF
CDR3 DNA: TGTGCCAGCAGCCAGGGTGGACTAGCTGAAAATGAGCAGTTCTTC
CDR3 length: 15
J gene: TRBJ2-1
V gene: TRBV4-2
clone size: .
D gene: TRBD2

CDR3 protein: CASTARGSYNEQFF
CDR3 DNA: TGTGCCAGCACCGCCAGGGGGTCCTACAATGAGCAGTTCTTC
CDR3 length: 14
J gene: TRBJ2-1
V gene: TRBV5-4
clone size: many
D gene: TRBD1

CDR3 protein: CSASSTVNSSQPQHF
CDR3 DNA: TGCAGTGCTAGTTCGACAGTGAATAGCAGTCAGCCCCAGCATTTT
CDR3 length: 15
J gene: TRBJ1-5
V gene: TRBV20-1
clone size: .
D gene: .

CDR3 protein: CASSPPSRHVTTQYF
CDR3 DNA: TGTGCCAGCTCACCACCGTCTCGACACGTAACGACCCAGTACTTC
CDR3 length: 15
J gene: TRBJ2-5
V gene: TRBV18
clone size: many
D gene: .

CDR3 protein: CASSLVGRNQPQHF
CDR3 DNA: TGTGCCAGCAGTTTAGTCGGCCGCAATCAGCCCCAGCATTTT
CDR3 length: 14
J gene: TRBJ1-5
V gene: TRBV12-3/TRBV12-4
clone size: many
D gene: .

CDR3 protein: CASSLDRGDEQFF
CDR3 DNA: TGTGCCAGCAGCTTAGACAGGGGGGATGAGCAGTTCTTC
CDR3 length: 13
J gene: TRBJ2-1
V gene: TRBV11-3
clone size: few
D gene: .

CDR3 protein: CASSSYGEFSYTF
CDR3 DNA: TGTGCCAGCAGCTCCTACGGGGAATTTAGCTACACCTTC
CDR3 length: 13
J gene: TRBJ1-2
V gene: TRBV7-9
clone size: many
D gene: .

CDR3 protein: CASSRTATNNEQFF
CDR3 DNA: TGTGCCAGCTCACGAACAGCGACAAACAATGAGCAGTTCTTC
CDR3 length: 14
J gene: TRBJ2-1
V gene: TRBV18
clone size: many
D gene: .

CDR3 protein: CASSYSAGGTGREQYF
CDR3 DNA: TGTGCCAGCAGTTATAGCGCGGGGGGGACAGGGAGAGAGCAGTACTTC
CDR3 length: 16
J gene: TRBJ2-7
V gene: TRBV6-6
clone size: many
D gene: .

CDR3 protein: CSARDPRPSSGTDAGELFF
CDR3 DNA: TGCAGTGCTAGAGACCCCCGTCCTTCTAGCGGAACGGACGCCGGGGAGCTGTTTTTT
CDR3 length: 19
J gene: TRBJ2-2
V gene: TRBV20-1
clone size: many
D gene: TRBD2

CDR3 protein: CSVVLAGFYNEQFF
CDR3 DNA: TGCAGCGTTGTACTAGCGGGATTCTACAATGAGCAGTTCTTC
CDR3 length: 14
J gene: TRBJ2-1
V gene: TRBV29-1
clone size: .
D gene: TRBD2

CDR3 protein: CSVKGGGTYEQYF
CDR3 DNA: TGCAGCGTTAAGGGGGGGGGCACCTACGAGCAGTACTTC
CDR3 length: 13
J gene: TRBJ2-7
V gene: TRBV29-1
clone size: many
D gene: .

CDR3 protein: CASSRNRGRDDTQYF
CDR3 DNA: TGCGCCAGCAGCCGGAACAGGGGGCGTGATGATACGCAGTATTTT
CDR3 length: 15
J gene: TRBJ2-3
V gene: TRBV4-1
clone size: many
D gene: TRBD1

CDR3 protein: CSARDTNEQYF
CDR3 DNA: TGCAGTGCTAGAGATACCAACGAGCAGTACTTC
CDR3 length: 11
J gene: TRBJ2-7
V gene: TRBV20-1
clone size: .
D gene: .

CDR3 protein: CASSGASEPYEQYF
CDR3 DNA: TGTGCCAGCAGTGGGGCTAGCGAGCCCTACGAGCAGTACTTC
CDR3 length: 14
J gene: TRBJ2-7
V gene: TRBV6-1
clone size: many
D gene: .

CDR3 protein: CASSPGQTLNYGYTF
CDR3 DNA: TGTGCCAGCAGCCCTGGACAGACCTTAAACTATGGCTACACCTTC
CDR3 length: 15
J gene: TRBJ1-2
V gene: TRBV7-2
clone size: many
D gene: .